The 8 T cell receptor beta chains listed next were all sequenced from one sample in a study of T cell responses to AZD1222 COVID-19 vaccine. Sequencing used immunoSEQ multiplex PCR; TCRdb keeps in-frame clones, though not all of them. The table includes 50,000 to 60,000 clones, approximately 88% detected once. Sequencing used peripheral blood, obtained on day 0 of AZD1222 vaccination. The receptor source for this set is an adult in good health.

The V call is TRBV12-3 or TRBV12-4, the J call TRBJ1-1; no clear D. The V and J ends lost 9 bases and 2 bases respectively, with 13 bases between them. The CDR3 loop spans 13 amino acids. The CDR3 reads CASRGLINTEAFF. The CDR3 DNA follows: TGTGCCAGTAGAGGGCTAATCAACACTGAAGCTTTCTTT.

In its sample, this clone was seen a few times. J is TRBJ1-5 and V is TRBV7-9, with 8 bases fitting TRBD1. The germline gives CDR1 SEHNR, CDR2 FQNEAQ (reference sequence). The CDR3 is 14 residues long. V dropped 11 bases and J dropped 7; count of bases not matched to a gene: 13. The CDR3: CAGSTGEGGQPQHF. The CDR3 DNA sequence: TGTGCCGGATCGACAGGGGAAGGGGGCCAGCCCCAGCATTTT.

This clone occurred once. This chain joins TRBV9 and TRBJ2-5; 7 bases are a match to TRBD1. Unmatched junction bases numbered 8, after V lost 7 bases and J lost 2 bases. Germline V lookup: CDR1 SGDLS, CDR2 YYNGEE. The length of the CDR3 is 14 residues. In DNA, the CDR3 is TGTGCCAGCGGAACCGACAGGGCGCAAGAGACCCAGTACTTC. Translated: CASGTDRAQETQYF.

The chain is built from TRBV25-1 and TRBJ2-3, with TRBD1 matching over 11 bases. V gave up 8 bases and J gave up 5 bases; unmatched junction bases: 9. The germline CDR1 and CDR2 sequences are MGHDK and SYGVNS. CDR3 size: 15 residues. The DNA for the CDR3 is TGTGCCAGCGCGGACAGGGGGCGCCCCGGAGATACGCAGTATTTT. Amino acid sequence: CASADRGRPGDTQYF.

The V gene is TRBV21-1, the J gene TRBJ2-1; the table's D call, TRBD1, has no DNA check behind it. TRBV21-1 is a pseudogene segment. This CDR3 spans 13 amino acids. The CDR3 DNA follows: TGTGCCAGGCCGCCCAGGGGGGACAATGAGCAGTTCTTC. Amino acids: CARPPRGDNEQFF.

This clone ranks as medium-sized. Different DNA sequences within this sample yield the same CDR3. This chain uses TRBV27 with TRBJ2-7; 9 bases fit TRBD1. V trimming: 6 bases; J trimming: 5 bases; junction bases outside the gene matches: 5. Germline CDR1 MNHEY, CDR2 SMNVEV (reference sequence). There are 13 residues in the CDR3. CDR3: CASRTGGVNEQYF. The CDR3 coding sequence is TGTGCCAGCAGGACAGGGGGAGTGAACGAGCAGTACTTC.

This clone was counted only a few times. The gene calls are TRBV6-5 and TRBJ1-6; no clear D. CDR1 is MNHEY, CDR2 SVGAGI, per germline. The germline V and J ends were trimmed by 6 bases and 9 bases, with 12 bases remaining between them. The CDR3 totals 13 residues. In nucleotides, the CDR3 is TGTGCCAGCAGAAGGACTATCGGTTCACCCCTCCACTTT. It translates to CASRRTIGSPLHF.

The chain uses TRBV3-1 (or the pseudogene TRBV3-2) and TRBJ2-1, with 13 bases identical to TRBD2. Germline V CDR1 and CDR2: LGHDT, YNNKEL (reference sequence). CDR3 length: 16 residues. J gave up 9 bases and V 2 bases, and 7 bases lay outside the gene matches. CDR3 sequence (DNA): TGTGCCAGCAGCCAAAATGGACTAGCGGGAGTTGGTGAGCAGTTCTTC. Amino acids: CASSQNGLAGVGEQFF.